These 3 T cell receptor beta chains share one sample of origin, sequenced in a study of blood T cell repertoires in COVID-19 (dated by TCRdb to 2019 to 2021). Libraries were made using the immunoSEQ multiplex PCR assay. TCRdb retrieved this table from immuneACCESS and kept in-frame rearrangements only. Not all clones are present; in checked studies, unresolved V genes account for under half, and no reason is known for the remainder. Present in this sample are fewer than 250,000 clones, approximately 86% of which were seen just once. 5.5% to 7.5% of the sample comes from the top ten. Sequenced sample: peripheral blood. The source is a woman aged 55-70 years with active or convalescent COVID-19.

The V call is TRBV2, the J call TRBJ2-4; D is perhaps TRBD2 (6 bases). The V end was cut by 4 bases, the J end by 7 bases, with 17 bases between. Germline loops: CDR1 SNHLY, CDR2 FYNNEI. The CDR3 has 15 amino acids. The CDR3 region has the DNA TGTGCCAGCAGTGGAAGGGTAGGACTATGGAACATTCAGTACTTC. Translated, it gives CASSGRVGLWNIQYF.

The rearrangement links TRBV6-2 or TRBV6-3 to TRBJ2-5; possibly TRBD1 for D (6 bases). The length of the CDR3 is 15 residues. Germline CDR1 reads MNHEY; CDR2 reads SVGEGT. V was trimmed by 5 bases and J by 2 bases, leaving 15 bases between them. CDR3 DNA: TGTGCCAGCAGTCCCGGGACAATATTACAAGAGACCCAGTACTTC. Amino acids: CASSPGTILQETQYF.

The chain uses TRBV19 and TRBJ2-1; perhaps TRBD2 as D (7 bases). Germline loops: CDR1 LNHDA, CDR2 SQIVND (reference sequence). Between the trimmed V and J ends, which lost 8 bases and 8 bases, there was a span of 13 bases. The length of the CDR3 is 12 residues. The CDR3 DNA reads TGTGCCAGTGGAACGGGGGGCCATGAGCAGTTCTTC. It translates to CASGTGGHEQFF.